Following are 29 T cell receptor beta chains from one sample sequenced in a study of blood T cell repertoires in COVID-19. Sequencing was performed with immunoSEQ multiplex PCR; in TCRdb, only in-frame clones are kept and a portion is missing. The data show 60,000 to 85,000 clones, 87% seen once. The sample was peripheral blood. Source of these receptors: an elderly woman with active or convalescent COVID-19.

This chain's CDR3 is CATTGAGELFF. In DNA form, the CDR3 reads TGTGCCACCACAGGGGCCGGGGAGCTGTTTTTT. V and J are TRBV7-8 and TRBJ2-2; 7 bases are shared with TRBD1. The V segment lost 10 bases and the J segment 6 bases; nucleotides outside the gene matches: 2. The CDR3 contains 11 residues. Germline V gene sequence: CDR1 SGHVS, CDR2 FQNEAQ.

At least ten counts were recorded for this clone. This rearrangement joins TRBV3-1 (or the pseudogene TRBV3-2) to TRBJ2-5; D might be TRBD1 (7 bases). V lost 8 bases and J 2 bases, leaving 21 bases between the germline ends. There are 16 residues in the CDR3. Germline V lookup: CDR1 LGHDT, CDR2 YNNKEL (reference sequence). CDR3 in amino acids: CASPGSGGRIQETQYF. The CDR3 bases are TGTGCCAGCCCGGGGTCAGGGGGGAGAATTCAAGAGACCCAGTACTTC.

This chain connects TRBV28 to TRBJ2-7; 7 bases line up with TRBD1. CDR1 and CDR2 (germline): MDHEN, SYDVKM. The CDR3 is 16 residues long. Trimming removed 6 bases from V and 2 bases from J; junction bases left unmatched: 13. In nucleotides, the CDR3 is TGTGCCAGCAGCAGACCGAGGCAGGGGGTAGCCTACGAGCAGTACTTC. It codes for CASSRPRQGVAYEQYF.

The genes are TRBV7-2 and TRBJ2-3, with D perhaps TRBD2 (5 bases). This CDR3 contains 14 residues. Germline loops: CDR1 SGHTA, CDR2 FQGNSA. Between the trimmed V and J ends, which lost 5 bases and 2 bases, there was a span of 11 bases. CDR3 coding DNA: TGTGCCAGCAGCCCAGGACTCCACACAGATACGCAGTATTTT. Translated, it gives CASSPGLHTDTQYF.

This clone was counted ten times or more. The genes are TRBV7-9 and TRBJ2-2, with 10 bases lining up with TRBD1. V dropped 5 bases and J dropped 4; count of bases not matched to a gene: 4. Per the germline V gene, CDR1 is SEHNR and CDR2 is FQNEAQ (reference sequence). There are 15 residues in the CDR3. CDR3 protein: CASSPGQGSTGELFF. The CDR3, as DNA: TGTGCCAGCAGCCCGGGACAGGGGAGCACCGGGGAGCTGTTTTTT.

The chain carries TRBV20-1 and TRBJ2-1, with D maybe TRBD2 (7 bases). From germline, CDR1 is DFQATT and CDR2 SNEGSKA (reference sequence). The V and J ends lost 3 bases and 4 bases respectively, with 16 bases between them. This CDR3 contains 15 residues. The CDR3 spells CSASPGGSTYNEQFF. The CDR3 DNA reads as TGCAGTGCTAGTCCGGGGGGCTCGACGTACAATGAGCAGTTCTTC.

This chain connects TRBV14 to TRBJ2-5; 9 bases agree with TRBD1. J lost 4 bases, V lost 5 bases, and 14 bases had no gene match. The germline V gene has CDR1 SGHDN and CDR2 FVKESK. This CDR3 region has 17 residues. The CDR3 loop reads CASSTLPGQGFSETQYF. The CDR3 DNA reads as TGTGCCAGCAGCACCCTACCGGGACAGGGCTTTTCAGAGACCCAGTACTTC. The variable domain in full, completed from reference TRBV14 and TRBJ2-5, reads EAGVTQFPSHSVIEKGQTVTLRCDPISGHDNLYWYRRVMGKEIKFLLHFVKESKQDESGMPNNRFLAERTGGTYSTLKVQPAELEDSGVYFCASSTLPGQGFSETQYFGPGTRLLVL.

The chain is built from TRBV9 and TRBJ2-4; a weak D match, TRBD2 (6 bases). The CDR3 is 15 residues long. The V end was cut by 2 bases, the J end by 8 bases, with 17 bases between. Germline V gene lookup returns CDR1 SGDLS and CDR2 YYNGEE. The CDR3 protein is CASSVLKEGGDIQYF. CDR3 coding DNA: TGTGCCAGCAGCGTTTTAAAGGAGGGTGGGGACATTCAGTACTTC. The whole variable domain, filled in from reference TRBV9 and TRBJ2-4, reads DSGVTQTPKHLITATGQRVTLRCSPRSGDLSVYWYQQSLDQGLQFLIQYYNGEERAKGNILERFSAQQFPDLHSELNLSSLELGDSALYFCASSVLKEGGDIQYFGAGTRLSVL.

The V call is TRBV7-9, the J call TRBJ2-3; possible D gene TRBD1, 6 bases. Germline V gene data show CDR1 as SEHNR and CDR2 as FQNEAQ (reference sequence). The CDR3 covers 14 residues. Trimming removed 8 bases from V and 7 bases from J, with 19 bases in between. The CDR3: CASGPGQQGNTQYF. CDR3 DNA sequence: TGTGCCAGCGGTCCAGGACAGCAGGGGAATACGCAGTATTTT.

For the CDR3, the DNA is TGTGCCAGCAGCTTATACGGTCGAGGCTACACCTTC. Its translation is CASSLYGRGYTF. This sequence joins TRBV7-2 and TRBJ1-2; D not resolved. Between the trimmed V and J ends, which lost 2 bases and 8 bases, there was a span of 9 bases. The CDR3 consists of 12 residues. The germline V gene has CDR1 SGHTA and CDR2 FQGNSA.

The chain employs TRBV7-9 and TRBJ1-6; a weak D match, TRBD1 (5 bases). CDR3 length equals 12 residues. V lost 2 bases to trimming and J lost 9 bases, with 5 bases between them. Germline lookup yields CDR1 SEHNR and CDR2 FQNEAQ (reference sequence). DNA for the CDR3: TGTGCCAGCAGCTTAAGGGGTTCACCCCTCCACTTT. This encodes CASSLRGSPLHF.

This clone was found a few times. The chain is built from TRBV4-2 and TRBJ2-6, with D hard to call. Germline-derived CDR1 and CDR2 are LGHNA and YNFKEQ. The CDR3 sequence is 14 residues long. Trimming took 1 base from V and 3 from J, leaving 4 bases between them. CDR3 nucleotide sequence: TGTGCCAGCAGCCAAGCAGGTGGGGCCAACGTCCTGACTTTC. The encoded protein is CASSQAGGANVLTF.

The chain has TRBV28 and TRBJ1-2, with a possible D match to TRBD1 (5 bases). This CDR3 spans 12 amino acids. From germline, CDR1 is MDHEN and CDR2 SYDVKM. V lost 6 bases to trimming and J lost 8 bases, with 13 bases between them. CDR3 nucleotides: TGTGCCAGCAGGGACCAGGGAAGAGGCTACACCTTC. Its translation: CASRDQGRGYTF.

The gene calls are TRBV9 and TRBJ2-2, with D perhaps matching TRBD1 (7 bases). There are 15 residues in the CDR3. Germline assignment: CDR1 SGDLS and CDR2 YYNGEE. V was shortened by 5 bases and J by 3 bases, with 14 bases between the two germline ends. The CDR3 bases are TGTGCCAGCAGTTTCAGGGGGGCGGACACCGGGGAGCTGTTTTTT. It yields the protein CASSFRGADTGELFF.

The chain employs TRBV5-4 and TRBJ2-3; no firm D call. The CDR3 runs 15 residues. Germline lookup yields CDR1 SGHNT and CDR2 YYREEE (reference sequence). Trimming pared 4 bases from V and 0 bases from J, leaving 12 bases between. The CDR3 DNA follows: TGTGCCAGCAGCCCGCCCTTGGCTAGCACAGATACGCAGTATTTT. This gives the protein CASSPPLASTDTQYF.

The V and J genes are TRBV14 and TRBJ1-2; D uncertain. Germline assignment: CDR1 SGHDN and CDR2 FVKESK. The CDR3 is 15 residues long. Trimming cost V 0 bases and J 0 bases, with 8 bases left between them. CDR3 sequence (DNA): TGTGCCAGCAGCCAAGAAGTACAGCCTAACTATGGCTACACCTTC. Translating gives CASSQEVQPNYGYTF. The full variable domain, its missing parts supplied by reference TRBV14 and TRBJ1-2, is EAGVTQFPSHSVIEKGQTVTLRCDPISGHDNLYWYRRVMGKEIKFLLHFVKESKQDESGMPNNRFLAERTGGTYSTLKVQPAELEDSGVYFCASSQEVQPNYGYTFGSGTRLTVV.

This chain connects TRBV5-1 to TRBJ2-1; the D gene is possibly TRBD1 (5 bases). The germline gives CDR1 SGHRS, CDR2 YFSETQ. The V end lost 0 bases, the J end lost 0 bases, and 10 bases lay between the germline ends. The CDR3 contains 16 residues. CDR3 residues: CASSLAARGSYNEQFF. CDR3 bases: TGCGCCAGCAGCTTGGCGGCAAGGGGCTCCTACAATGAGCAGTTCTTC.

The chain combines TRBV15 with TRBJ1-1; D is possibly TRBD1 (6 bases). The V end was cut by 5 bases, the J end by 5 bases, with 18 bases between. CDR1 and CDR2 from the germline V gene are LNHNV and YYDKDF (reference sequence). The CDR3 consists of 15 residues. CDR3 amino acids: CATSRQVGMGTEAFF. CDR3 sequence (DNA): TGTGCCACCAGCCGACAGGTGGGGATGGGGACTGAAGCTTTCTTT.

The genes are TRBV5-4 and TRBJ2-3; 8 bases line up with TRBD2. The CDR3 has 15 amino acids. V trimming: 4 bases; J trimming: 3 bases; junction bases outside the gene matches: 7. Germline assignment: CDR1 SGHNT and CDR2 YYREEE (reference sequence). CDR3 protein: CASSLPGLGTDTQYF. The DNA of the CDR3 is TGTGCCAGCAGCCTGCCGGGACTAGGAACAGATACGCAGTATTTT.

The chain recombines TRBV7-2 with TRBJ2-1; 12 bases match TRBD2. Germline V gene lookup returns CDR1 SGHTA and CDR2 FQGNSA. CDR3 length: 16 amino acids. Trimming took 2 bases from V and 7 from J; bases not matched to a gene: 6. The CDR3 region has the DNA TGTGCCAGCAGCTTATCGTCTAGCGGGGGGGCTAATGAGCAGTTCTTC. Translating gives CASSLSSSGGANEQFF.

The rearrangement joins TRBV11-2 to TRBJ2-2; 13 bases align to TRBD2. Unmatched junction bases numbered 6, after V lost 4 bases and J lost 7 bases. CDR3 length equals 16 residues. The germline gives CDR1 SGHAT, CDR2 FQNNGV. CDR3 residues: CASSSTSGGAVGELFF. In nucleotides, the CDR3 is TGTGCCAGCAGCTCCACTAGCGGGGGGGCCGTCGGGGAGCTGTTTTTT.

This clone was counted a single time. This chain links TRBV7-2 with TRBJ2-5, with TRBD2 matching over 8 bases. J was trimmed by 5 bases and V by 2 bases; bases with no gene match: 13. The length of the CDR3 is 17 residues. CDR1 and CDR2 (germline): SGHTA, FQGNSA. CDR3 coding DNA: TGTGCCAGCAGCTTAAACGGGGGGGGCAACCGAGGGGAGACCCAGTACTTC. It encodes CASSLNGGGNRGETQYF.

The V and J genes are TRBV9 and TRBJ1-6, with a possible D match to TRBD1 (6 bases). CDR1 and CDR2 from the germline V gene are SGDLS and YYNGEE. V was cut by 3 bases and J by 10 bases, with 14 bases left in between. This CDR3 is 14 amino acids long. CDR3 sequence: CASSAAGGGSPLHF. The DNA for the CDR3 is TGTGCCAGCAGCGCGGCCGGGGGGGGCTCACCCCTCCACTTT.

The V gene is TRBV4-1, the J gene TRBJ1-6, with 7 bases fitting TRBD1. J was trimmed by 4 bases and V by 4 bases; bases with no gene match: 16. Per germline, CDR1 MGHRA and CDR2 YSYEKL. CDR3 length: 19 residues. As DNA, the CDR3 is TGCGCCAGCAGCCCTTCTCGACCCTCCGGGACAGCATATAATTCACCCCTCCACTTT. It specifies CASSPSRPSGTAYNSPLHF.

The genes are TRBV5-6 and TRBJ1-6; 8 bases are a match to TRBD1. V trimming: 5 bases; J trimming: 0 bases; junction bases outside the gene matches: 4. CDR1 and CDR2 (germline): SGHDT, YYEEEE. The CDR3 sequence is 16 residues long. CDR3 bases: TGTGCCAGCAGAACCGGGACAGGCTCCTATAATTCACCCCTCCACTTT. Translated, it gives CASRTGTGSYNSPLHF.

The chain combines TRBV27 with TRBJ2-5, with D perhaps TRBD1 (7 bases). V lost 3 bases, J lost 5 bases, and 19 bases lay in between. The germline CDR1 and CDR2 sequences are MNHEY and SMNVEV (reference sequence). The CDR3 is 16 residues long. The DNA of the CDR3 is TGTGCCAGCAGTTTTGTGCGACAGGGACGGGAGGAGACCCAGTACTTC. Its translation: CASSFVRQGREETQYF.

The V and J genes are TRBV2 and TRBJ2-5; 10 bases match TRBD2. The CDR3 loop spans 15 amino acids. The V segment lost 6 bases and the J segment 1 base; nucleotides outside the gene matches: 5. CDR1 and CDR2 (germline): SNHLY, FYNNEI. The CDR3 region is CASRARTSGQETQYF. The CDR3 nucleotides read TGTGCCAGCAGGGCTAGGACTAGCGGCCAAGAGACCCAGTACTTC.

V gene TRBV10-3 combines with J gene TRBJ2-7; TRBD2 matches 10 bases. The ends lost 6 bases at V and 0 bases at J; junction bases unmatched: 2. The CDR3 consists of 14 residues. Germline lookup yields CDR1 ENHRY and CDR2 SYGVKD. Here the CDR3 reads CAIRASGGSYEQYF. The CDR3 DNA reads TGTGCCATCAGAGCTAGCGGGGGCTCCTACGAGCAGTACTTC.

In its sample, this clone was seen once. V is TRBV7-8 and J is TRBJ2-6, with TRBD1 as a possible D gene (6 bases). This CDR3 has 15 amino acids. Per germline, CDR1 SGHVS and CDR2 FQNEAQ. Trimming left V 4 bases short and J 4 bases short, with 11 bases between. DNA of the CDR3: TGTGCCAGCAGCTCTTCAGGGGAGGGGGCCAACGTCCTGACTTTC. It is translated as CASSSSGEGANVLTF.